The 11 T cell receptor beta chains given below trace back to one sample, sequenced in a study of blood T cells in healthy people across ages. Sample-barcoded 5' priming and a J-beta primer mix drove a second PCR of 7 to 11 cycles. TCRdb re-analysed the 5' RACE reads in MiXCR, keeping a single row per CDR3 protein. The sample gives 630,000 or so distinct CDR3 sequences, roughly 30% of which show up once; 15% to 18% is in the top ten. Source material: blood. These receptors all stem from a woman older than 75 in good health.

This clonotype has a count of ten or more. V gene TRBV29-1 combines with J gene TRBJ1-5; the D is unclear. The germline CDR1 and CDR2 sequences are SQVTM and ANQGSEA. The CDR3 length is 10 residues. CDR3 nucleotide sequence: TGCAGGCATGGCAATCAGCCCCAGCATTTT. It encodes CRHGNQPQHF.

This clonotype was observed a handful of times. A much larger clone lies a single base off, so this may be a read error. V gene TRBV7-9 combines with J gene TRBJ2-1; D not resolved. The CDR3 is 12 amino acids. The germline gives CDR1 SEHNR, CDR2 FQNEAQ (reference sequence). Trimming cost V 1 base and J 13 bases, with 11 bases left between them. CDR3 loop: CASSLDGETQFF. In DNA, the CDR3 is TGTGCCAGCAGCTTAGACGGCGAGACCCAGTTCTTC.

This clonotype has ten or more counts. The V gene is TRBV30, the J gene TRBJ2-3; D not resolved. This CDR3 has 12 residues. Between the trimmed V and J ends, which lost 0 bases and 0 bases, there was a span of 1 base. CDR1 is GTSNPN, CDR2 SVGIG, per germline (reference sequence). CDR3 sequence (DNA): TGTGCCTGGAGTGTAAGCACAGATACGCAGTATTTT. Translation: CAWSVSTDTQYF.

This clonotype was recorded many times. The chain recombines TRBV5-1 with TRBJ2-7; 7 bases match TRBD2. The V gene end was trimmed by 4 bases and the J gene end by 2 bases; junction bases not matched to a gene: 3. Germline CDR1 is SGHRS and CDR2 is YFSETQ. The CDR3 is 13 residues long. The CDR3 coding sequence is TGCGCCAGCAGCCGGGGGGAAGCCTACGAGCAGTACTTC. Protein product: CASSRGEAYEQYF.

This clonotype came up many times. The CDR3 region is CASSQRNEQFF. CDR3 in DNA: TGTGCCAGCAGTCAAAGGAATGAGCAGTTCTTC. The chain couples TRBV12-3 or TRBV12-4 to TRBJ2-1; no clear D gene. This CDR3 contains 11 residues. V was cut by 5 bases and J by 7 bases, with 6 bases left in between.

This clonotype was counted only a few times. J is TRBJ2-7 and V is TRBV28, with D uncertain. The CDR3 totals 14 residues. V was shortened by 1 base and J by 7 bases, with 14 bases between the two germline ends. The germline V gene encodes CDR1 MDHEN and CDR2 SYDVKM. The CDR3 protein is CASSLFGSLGEQYF. The CDR3 bases are TGTGCCAGCAGTTTATTTGGGTCCCTGGGGGAGCAGTACTTC.

This chain connects TRBV7-8 to TRBJ2-5; 7 bases agree with TRBD2. Trimming removed 2 bases from V and 2 bases from J; junction bases left unmatched: 14. Germline CDR1 reads SGHVS; CDR2 reads FQNEAQ. CDR3 length: 18 amino acids. The CDR3 reads CASSLRELVAGFQETQYF. For the CDR3, the DNA is TGTGCCAGCAGCTTAAGGGAGCTCGTAGCGGGCTTTCAAGAGACCCAGTACTTC.

The chain recombines TRBV5-1 with TRBJ2-3, with D possibly matching TRBD2 (6 bases). The length of the CDR3 is 15 residues. Germline CDR1 and CDR2: SGHRS and YFSETQ. Trimming pared 7 bases from V and 4 bases from J, leaving 19 bases between. The CDR3 sequence: CASGRLGAESDTQYF. The DNA of the CDR3 is TGCGCCAGCGGGCGACTAGGTGCGGAGTCAGATACGCAGTATTTT.

In this sample, this clonotype turned up many times. V usage is TRBV6-6 and J usage is TRBJ2-1; 7 bases are shared with TRBD1. The CDR3 length is 12 residues. The germline CDR1 and CDR2 sequences are MNHNY and SVGAGI (reference sequence). Trimming removed 9 bases from V and 6 bases from J; junction bases left unmatched: 5. CDR3 bases: TGTGCCAGTCACAGGGGATCCAATGAGCAGTTCTTC. Its translation: CASHRGSNEQFF.

This clonotype was observed at least ten times. The chain combines TRBV6-2 or TRBV6-3 with TRBJ2-7; 7 bases line up with TRBD1. CDR3 size: 14 residues. Germline V gene sequence: CDR1 MNHEY, CDR2 SVGEGT. The V segment lost 2 bases and the J segment 6 bases; nucleotides outside the gene matches: 7. The CDR3 sequence: CASSYPGQYREQYF. The CDR3 nucleotides are TGTGCCAGCAGTTACCCGGGACAGTACCGCGAGCAGTACTTC.

This clonotype was found many times. V usage is TRBV5-1 and J usage is TRBJ1-2; 7 positions match TRBD1. V lost 5 bases and J lost 0; bases outside the gene matches: 10. This CDR3 has 16 amino acids. Germline V gene data show CDR1 as SGHRS and CDR2 as YFSETQ. The CDR3 here is CASSPSGTASNYGYTF. CDR3 coding DNA: TGCGCCAGCAGTCCCTCCGGGACAGCATCTAACTATGGCTACACCTTC.